A single sample gave rise to the 26 T cell receptor beta chains below, sequenced in a study of a mutant IDH1 vaccine in newly diagnosed glioma. Antigens of these TCRs are unknown. The time point was: week 5, during vaccination. The study gave 300 ug of mutant IDH1 20-mer peptide per vaccine dose, with topical imiquimod. Data came from immunoSEQ multiplex PCR; TCRdb stores just in-frame clones and leaves some out. The table includes about 36,000 clones, more than 80% detected once. Material: PBMCs, obtained from a glioma patient whose treatment included an IDH1 peptide vaccine. All receptors derive from a man over 45 with glioma.

The chain has TRBV29-1 and TRBJ1-5; D gene ambiguous. This CDR3 spans 14 amino acids. Germline V lookup: CDR1 SQVTM, CDR2 ANQGSEA. The V and J ends lost 5 bases and 2 bases respectively, with 13 bases between them. CDR3 region: CSVSSRGGNQPQHF. Here the CDR3 DNA reads TGCAGCGTTTCTTCCCGGGGAGGCAATCAGCCCCAGCATTTT.

V and J are TRBV5-6 and TRBJ1-6; no definite D call. The V gene's germline CDR1 is SGHDT and CDR2 YYEEEE. V lost 3 bases to trimming and J lost 3 bases, with 13 bases between them. This CDR3 comprises 16 residues. Here the CDR3 reads CASSSGGGSYNSPLHF. The CDR3 DNA reads TGTGCCAGCAGCTCCGGCGGAGGCAGCTATAATTCACCCCTCCACTTT.

With respect to this clone: This sample also contains other DNA sequences that code for the same CDR3. V gene TRBV27 combines with J gene TRBJ1-1, with a possible D match to TRBD1 (6 bases). In germline, CDR1 is MNHEY, CDR2 SMNVEV (reference sequence). The CDR3 length is 15 residues. V gave up 2 bases and J gave up 5 bases, with 15 bases separating them. The CDR3 sequence: CASSLEGGRDTEAFF. The CDR3 nucleotides are TGTGCCAGCAGTTTAGAGGGGGGCCGGGATACTGAAGCTTTCTTT.

The rearrangement links TRBV6-1 to TRBJ2-7; D uncertain. Germline V gene data show CDR1 as MNHNS and CDR2 as SASEGT. CDR3 length: 16 residues. Trimming left V 6 bases short and J 0 bases short, with 18 bases between. In DNA, the CDR3 is TGTGCCAGCAGGGAAACCCACCTAGGGTTCTCCTACGAGCAGTACTTC. Translation: CASRETHLGFSYEQYF.

The chain couples TRBV11-3 to TRBJ1-2; D perhaps matches TRBD1 (5 bases). The CDR3 is 12 residues long. The V gene's germline CDR1 is SGHNT and CDR2 YENEEA. V dropped 4 bases and J dropped 8 bases, with 11 bases sitting between them. CDR3 loop: CASSSTVQGYTF. The CDR3 bases are TGTGCCAGCAGCTCGACAGTTCAAGGCTACACCTTC.

V and J are TRBV4-1 and TRBJ2-3; D is ambiguous. The CDR3 runs 13 residues. The germline V gene encodes CDR1 MGHRA and CDR2 YSYEKL. Trimming took off 4 bases at V and 4 bases at J, with 9 bases between the two ends. DNA for the CDR3: TGCGCCAGCAGCCCCCCGATGGCAGATACGCAGTATTTT. It is translated as CASSPPMADTQYF.

This chain joins TRBV2 and TRBJ2-1; D might be TRBD1 or TRBD2, each matching 5 bases. The length of the CDR3 is 11 residues. Germline values: CDR1 SNHLY, CDR2 FYNNEI. V was shortened by 11 bases and J by 7 bases, with 12 bases between the two germline ends. The CDR3 spells CAGGGGNEQFF. The CDR3 DNA follows: TGTGCCGGGGGTGGGGGAAATGAGCAGTTCTTC.

The chain has TRBV27 and TRBJ1-2, with D unclear. V lost 0 bases and J 7 bases, leaving 9 bases between the germline ends. The germline CDR1 and CDR2 sequences are MNHEY and SMNVEV (reference sequence). This CDR3 is built from 13 residues. The CDR3 loop reads CASSLSGPGGYTF. The CDR3, as DNA: TGTGCCAGCAGTTTATCAGGACCGGGTGGCTACACCTTC.

The chain recombines TRBV29-1 with TRBJ2-7; 7 nucleotides align to TRBD1. Trimming cost V 4 bases and J 7 bases; bases outside gene matches: 7. The CDR3 spans 12 residues. Germline V gives CDR1 SQVTM, CDR2 ANQGSEA. The CDR3 nucleotides read TGCAGCGTTGGGATAGGGGGCACTGAGCAGTACTTC. Translation: CSVGIGGTEQYF.

The J gene is TRBJ1-2, the V gene TRBV7-9, with D perhaps matching TRBD1 (6 bases). Per germline, CDR1 SEHNR and CDR2 FQNEAQ (reference sequence). V shed 5 bases and J shed 8 bases, with 15 bases lying between them. This CDR3 spans 13 amino acids. The CDR3 loop is CASSPMGGHGYTF. DNA for the CDR3: TGTGCCAGCAGCCCTATGGGGGGGCACGGCTACACCTTC.

The chain uses TRBV30 and TRBJ2-7; no clear D. The CDR3 has 10 amino acids. Trimming shortened V by 6 bases and J by 3 bases, and 6 bases separated the two germline ends. Germline CDR1 is GTSNPN and CDR2 is SVGIG (reference sequence). The CDR3 DNA reads TGTGCCTGTGGGATCTACGAGCAGTACTTC. Translated: CACGIYEQYF.

The chain employs TRBV5-4 and TRBJ2-1; 8 bases agree with TRBD2. Trimming took 4 bases from V and 0 from J; bases not matched to a gene: 6. CDR1 and CDR2 from the germline V gene are SGHNT and YYREEE (reference sequence). The CDR3 runs to 16 residues. CDR3 sequence reads: CASSREGDSSYNEQFF. CDR3 DNA sequence: TGTGCCAGCAGCCGGGAGGGAGACAGCTCCTACAATGAGCAGTTCTTC.

V is TRBV2 and J is TRBJ2-1, with D possibly matching TRBD1 (6 bases). The CDR3 length is 12 residues. The V end was cut by 8 bases, the J end by 5 bases, with 10 bases between. CDR1 is SNHLY, CDR2 FYNNEI, per germline. CDR3 DNA sequence: TGTGCCAGCCATCGGACAGACAATGAGCAGTTCTTC. It encodes CASHRTDNEQFF.

The chain carries TRBV5-1 and TRBJ1-6, with 9 bases that match TRBD1. Per the germline V gene, CDR1 is SGHRS and CDR2 is YFSETQ. The CDR3 sequence is 16 residues long. The V segment lost 4 bases and the J segment 8 bases; nucleotides outside the gene matches: 10. CDR3 residues: CASSGGTGYRDSPLHF. CDR3 DNA sequence: TGCGCCAGCAGCGGCGGGACAGGGTATCGAGATTCACCCCTCCACTTT.

The chain couples TRBV10-3 to TRBJ2-7, with D possibly matching TRBD2 (5 bases). V lost 3 bases, J lost 5 bases, and 17 bases lay in between. CDR1 is ENHRY, CDR2 SYGVKD, per germline. The CDR3 has 15 residues. The CDR3, as DNA: TGTGCCATCAGTGAAGTTAAGGGAGTCGTACACGAGCAGTACTTC. It encodes CAISEVKGVVHEQYF.

J is TRBJ1-2 and V is TRBV2; no clear D. In germline, CDR1 is SNHLY, CDR2 FYNNEI. Trimming stripped 0 bases from V and 4 bases from J, with 6 bases between. This CDR3 spans 13 amino acids. Written as DNA, the CDR3 is TGTGCCAGCAGTGAAGCTCGGGGCTATGGCTACACCTTC. It is translated as CASSEARGYGYTF.

The J gene is TRBJ2-7, the V gene TRBV7-9; no clear D gene. V was shortened by 6 bases and J by 6 bases, with 12 bases between the two germline ends. The CDR3 has 12 amino acids. Germline assignment: CDR1 SEHNR and CDR2 FQNEAQ (reference sequence). Here the CDR3 DNA reads TGTGCCAGCAGGTCTGATCCGATCGAGCAGTACTTC. This gives the protein CASRSDPIEQYF.

The rearrangement uses TRBV21-1 and TRBJ1-5; the DNA was not compared with TRBD1, the D call given in the table. TRBV21-1 is classified as a pseudogene. This CDR3 comprises 15 residues. The CDR3 DNA reads as TGTGCCAGCAGCAAAGGGACATATAGCAATCAGCCCCAGCATTTT. Translation: CASSKGTYSNQPQHF.

This sequence joins TRBV29-1 and TRBJ2-4; tentative D call: TRBD1 (5 bases). Deletions cut 5 bases from V and 2 bases from J, with 10 bases between. The germline V gene has CDR1 SQVTM and CDR2 ANQGSEA. This CDR3 has 13 amino acids. The CDR3 sequence is CSVWSGSKNIQYF. The CDR3 DNA reads TGCAGCGTTTGGTCAGGGTCCAAAAACATTCAGTACTTC.

V gene TRBV28 combines with J gene TRBJ1-4; 7 nucleotides match TRBD1. CDR1 and CDR2 (germline): MDHEN, SYDVKM. CDR3 length: 16 residues. V shed 6 bases and J 6 bases; nucleotides not matched to a gene: 13. The CDR3: CASSPLGTVGDEKLFF. The CDR3 DNA sequence: TGTGCCAGCAGCCCGTTGGGGACAGTTGGAGATGAAAAACTGTTTTTT.

V usage is TRBV7-9 and J usage is TRBJ2-5; 8 bases align to TRBD1. CDR1 SEHNR and CDR2 FQNEAQ come from the germline V gene (reference sequence). CDR3 length: 14 amino acids. Unmatched junction bases numbered 8, after V lost 6 bases and J lost 5 bases. The CDR3 nucleotides are TGTGCCAGCAGTGACAGGGGTCTAGGGGAGACCCAGTACTTC. As protein: CASSDRGLGETQYF. Based on the CDR3 plus reference TRBV7-9 and TRBJ2-5, the full variable domain is DTGVSQNPRHKITKRGQNVTFRCDPISEHNRLYWYRQTLGQGPEFLTYFQNEAQLEKSRLLSDRFSAERPKGSFSTLEIQRTEQGDSAMYLCASSDRGLGETQYFGPGTRLLVL.

CDR3 sequence reads: CASSYGSGRALNQPQHF. In DNA form, the CDR3 reads TGTGCCAGCAGCTATGGATCCGGACGGGCGCTCAATCAGCCCCAGCATTTT. The chain recombines TRBV28 with TRBJ1-5; no firm D call. The CDR3 consists of 17 residues. Germline CDR1 is MDHEN and CDR2 is SYDVKM. Trimming took off 6 bases at V and 3 bases at J, with 21 bases between the two ends.

The gene calls are TRBV10-3 and TRBJ2-3; 8 positions agree with TRBD1. The CDR3 consists of 14 residues. CDR1 and CDR2 from the germline V gene are ENHRY and SYGVKD. With V trimmed by 7 bases and J by 6 bases, 9 bases remained unmatched. The CDR3 bases are TGTGCCATCAACCCCGGGACAGGATCGGATACGCAGTATTTT. This sequence encodes CAINPGTGSDTQYF.

This clone has only a few counts. The genes are TRBV14 and TRBJ1-1; TRBD1 matches 7 bases. The V segment lost 4 bases and the J segment 6 bases; nucleotides outside the gene matches: 8. Germline-derived CDR1 and CDR2 are SGHDN and FVKESK. This CDR3 has 14 residues. This CDR3 reads CASSPRQGEPEAFF. The CDR3 DNA reads as TGTGCCAGCAGCCCAAGACAGGGCGAACCTGAAGCTTTCTTT.

The chain's CDR3 is CASSQAGATSGGAEDTQYF. CDR3 nucleotide sequence: TGCGCCAGCAGCCAAGCGGGGGCGACTAGCGGGGGGGCCGAAGATACGCAGTATTTT. The rearrangement links TRBV4-3 to TRBJ2-3; 14 bases match TRBD2. Germline V CDR1 and CDR2: LGHNA, YSLEER. This CDR3 has 19 residues. V lost 1 base, J lost 5 bases, and 11 bases stayed unmatched.

This chain connects TRBV7-2 to TRBJ1-5; unclear D gene. Germline lookup yields CDR1 SGHTA and CDR2 FQGNSA. V was pared by 5 bases and J by 7 bases, with 15 bases between. This CDR3 contains 14 residues. The CDR3 DNA is TGTGCCAGCAGCCCTTACCCGGGGAGGCAGCCCCAGCATTTT. It codes for CASSPYPGRQPQHF.